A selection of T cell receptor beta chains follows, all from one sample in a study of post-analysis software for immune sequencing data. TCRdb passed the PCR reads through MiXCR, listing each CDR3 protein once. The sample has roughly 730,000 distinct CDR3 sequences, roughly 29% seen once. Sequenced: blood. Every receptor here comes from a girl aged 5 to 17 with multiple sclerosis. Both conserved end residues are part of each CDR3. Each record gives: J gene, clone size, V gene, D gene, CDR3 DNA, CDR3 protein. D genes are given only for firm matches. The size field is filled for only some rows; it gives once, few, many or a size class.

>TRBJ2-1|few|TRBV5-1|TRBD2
TGCGCCAGCAGCCCTGGACTAGCGGGATCCCGCTCCTACAATGAGCAGTTCTTC
CASSPGLAGSRSYNEQFF
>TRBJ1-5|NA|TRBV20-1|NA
TGCAGTGCTAGAGATGAGAGGGGAGATCAGCCCCAGCATTTT
CSARDERGDQPQHF
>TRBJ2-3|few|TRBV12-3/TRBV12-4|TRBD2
TGTGCCAGCGAAAGCGGGGGGGCGGCATATACGCAGTATTTT
CASESGGAAYTQYF
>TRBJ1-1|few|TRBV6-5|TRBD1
TGTGCCAGCAGTAACAGCCCGGGACAGGGGGCCGGCACTGAAGCTTTCTTT
CASSNSPGQGAGTEAFF
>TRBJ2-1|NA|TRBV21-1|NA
TGTGCCAGCAGCACGATATCCGCGGGGGAGTTATACAATGAGCAGTTCTTC
CASSTISAGELYNEQFF
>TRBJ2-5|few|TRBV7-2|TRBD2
TGTGCCAGCAGCGCGCAGGGACTAGCAAGCGAAGAGACCCAGTACTTC
CASSAQGLASEETQYF
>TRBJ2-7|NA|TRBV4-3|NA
TGCGCCAGCAGCCGGGCGACGGAGACCTACGAGCAGTACTTC
CASSRATETYEQYF
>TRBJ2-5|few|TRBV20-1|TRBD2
TGCAGTGCCCGCCCCGCGCGGGGGGGAAATCAAGAGACCCAGTACTTC
CSARPARGGNQETQYF
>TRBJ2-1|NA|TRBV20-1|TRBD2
TGCAGTGCGCCCGGGACTAATCCCCGCGGTGAGCAGTTCTTC
CSAPGTNPRGEQFF
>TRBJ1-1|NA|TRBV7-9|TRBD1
TGTGCCAGCACCCTGACAGGGGGGAACATTGAAGCTTTCTTT
CASTLTGGNIEAFF
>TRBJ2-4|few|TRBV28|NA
TGTGCCAGCAGTTTCGACCTAGCCAAAAACATTCAGTACTTC
CASSFDLAKNIQYF
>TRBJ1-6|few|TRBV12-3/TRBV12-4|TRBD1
TGTGCCAGCAGTGGGACAGGGGATTCACCCCTCCACTTT
CASSGTGDSPLHF
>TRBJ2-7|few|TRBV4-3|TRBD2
TGCGCCAGCAGCCAGGGTAAACTAGCGGGAGTGTACGAGCAGTACTTC
CASSQGKLAGVYEQYF
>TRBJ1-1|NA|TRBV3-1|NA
TGTGCCAGCAGCCAAGATTTGACAGAGCCGAACACTGAAGCTTTCTTT
CASSQDLTEPNTEAFF
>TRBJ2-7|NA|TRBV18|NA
TGTGCCAGCTCACCCGCAGGTATGCGCAATGAGCAGTACTTC
CASSPAGMRNEQYF
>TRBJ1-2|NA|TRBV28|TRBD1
TGTGCCAGCAGTTACGGGACAGCCGTTGTTAACTATGGCTACACCTTC
CASSYGTAVVNYGYTF
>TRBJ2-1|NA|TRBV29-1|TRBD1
TGCAGCGTTGATAAGGCAGGGGGTCACAATGAGCAGTTCTTC
CSVDKAGGHNEQFF
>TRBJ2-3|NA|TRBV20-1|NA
TGCAGTGCTGTCCCGGGACCCCCCATCACAGATACGCAGTATTTT
CSAVPGPPITDTQYF
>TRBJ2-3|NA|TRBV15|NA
TGTGCCACCAGCAGAGCTGGGACTCCTGGTACGCAGTATTTT
CATSRAGTPGTQYF
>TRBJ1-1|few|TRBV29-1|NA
TGCAGCGTAGGGGCGGGAGACGGAGCTTTCTTT
CSVGAGDGAFF
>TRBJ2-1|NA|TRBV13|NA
TGTGCCAGCAGCTCAAAACAGGGACATGAGCAGTTCTTC
CASSSKQGHEQFF
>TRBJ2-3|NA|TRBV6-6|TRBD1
TGTGCCAGCAGTTACTCCACAGGGGAGAGGTATACGCAGTATTTT
CASSYSTGERYTQYF